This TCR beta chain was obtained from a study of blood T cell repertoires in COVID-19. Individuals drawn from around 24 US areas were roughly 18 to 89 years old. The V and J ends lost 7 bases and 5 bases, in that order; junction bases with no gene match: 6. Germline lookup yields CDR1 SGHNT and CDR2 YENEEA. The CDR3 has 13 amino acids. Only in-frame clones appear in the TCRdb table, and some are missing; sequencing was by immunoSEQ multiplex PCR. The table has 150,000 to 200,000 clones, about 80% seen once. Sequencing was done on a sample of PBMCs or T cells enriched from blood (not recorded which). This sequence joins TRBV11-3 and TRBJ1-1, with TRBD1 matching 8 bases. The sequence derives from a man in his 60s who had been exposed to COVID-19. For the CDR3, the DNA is TGTGCCAGCACAATAACAGGGGGGACTGAAGCTTTCTTT. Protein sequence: CASTITGGTEAFF.